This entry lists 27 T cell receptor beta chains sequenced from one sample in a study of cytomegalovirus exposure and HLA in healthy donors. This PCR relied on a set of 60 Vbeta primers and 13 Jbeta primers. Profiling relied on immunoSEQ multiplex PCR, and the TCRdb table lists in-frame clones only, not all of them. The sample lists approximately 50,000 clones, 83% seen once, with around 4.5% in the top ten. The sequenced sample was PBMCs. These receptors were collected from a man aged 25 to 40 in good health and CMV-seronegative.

The CDR3 sequence: CASSLGTANSPLHF. The CDR3, as DNA: TGTGCCAGCAGTTTAGGAACAGCCAATTCACCCCTCCACTTT. The genes are TRBV28 and TRBJ1-6; D is unresolved. Germline V gene lookup returns CDR1 MDHEN and CDR2 SYDVKM. This CDR3 is 14 amino acids long. Trimming left V 2 bases short and J 7 bases short, with 9 bases between.

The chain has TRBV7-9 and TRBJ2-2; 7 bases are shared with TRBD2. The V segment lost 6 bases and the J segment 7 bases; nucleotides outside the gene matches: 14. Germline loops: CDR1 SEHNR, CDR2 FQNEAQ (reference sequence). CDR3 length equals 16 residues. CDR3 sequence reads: CASRRQSGAGFGELFF. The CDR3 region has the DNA TGTGCCAGCAGGAGACAGAGCGGGGCCGGTTTCGGGGAGCTGTTTTTT.

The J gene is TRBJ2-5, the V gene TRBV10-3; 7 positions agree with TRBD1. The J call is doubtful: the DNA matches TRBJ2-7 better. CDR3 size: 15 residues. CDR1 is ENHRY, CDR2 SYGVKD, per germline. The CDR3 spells CAIRPRPGQTYEQYF. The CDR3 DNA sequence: TGTGCCATCAGACCCCGTCCGGGACAGACCTACGAGCAGTACTTC.

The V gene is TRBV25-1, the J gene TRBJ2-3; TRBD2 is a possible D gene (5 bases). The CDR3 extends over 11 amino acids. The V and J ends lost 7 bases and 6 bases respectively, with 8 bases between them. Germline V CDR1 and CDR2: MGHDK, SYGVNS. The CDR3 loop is CASTGGDTQYF. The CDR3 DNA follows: TGTGCCAGCACAGGCGGGGATACGCAGTATTTT.

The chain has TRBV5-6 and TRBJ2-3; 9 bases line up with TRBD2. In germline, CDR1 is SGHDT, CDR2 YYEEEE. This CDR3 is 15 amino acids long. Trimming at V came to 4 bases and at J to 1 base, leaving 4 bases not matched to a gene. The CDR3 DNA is TGTGCCAGCAGCCTCCCTAGCGGGGGCACAGATACGCAGTATTTT. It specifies CASSLPSGGTDTQYF.

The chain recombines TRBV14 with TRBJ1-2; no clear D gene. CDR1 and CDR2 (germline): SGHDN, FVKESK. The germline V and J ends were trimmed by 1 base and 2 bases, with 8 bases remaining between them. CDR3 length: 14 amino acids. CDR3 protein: CASSQGLWNYGYTF. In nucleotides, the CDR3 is TGTGCCAGCAGCCAAGGGCTCTGGAACTATGGCTACACCTTC.

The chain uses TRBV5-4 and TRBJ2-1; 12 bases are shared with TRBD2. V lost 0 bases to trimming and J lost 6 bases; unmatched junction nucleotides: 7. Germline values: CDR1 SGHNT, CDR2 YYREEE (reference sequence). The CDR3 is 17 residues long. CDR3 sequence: CASSLDPTSGGGNEQFF. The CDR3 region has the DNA TGTGCCAGCAGCTTGGACCCGACTAGCGGGGGAGGCAATGAGCAGTTCTTC.

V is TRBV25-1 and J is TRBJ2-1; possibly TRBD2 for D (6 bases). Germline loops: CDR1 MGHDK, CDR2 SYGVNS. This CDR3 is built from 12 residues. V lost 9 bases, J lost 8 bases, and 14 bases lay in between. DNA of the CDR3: TGTGCCAGTGGGACTCCGAGGGATGAGCAGTTCTTC. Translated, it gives CASGTPRDEQFF.

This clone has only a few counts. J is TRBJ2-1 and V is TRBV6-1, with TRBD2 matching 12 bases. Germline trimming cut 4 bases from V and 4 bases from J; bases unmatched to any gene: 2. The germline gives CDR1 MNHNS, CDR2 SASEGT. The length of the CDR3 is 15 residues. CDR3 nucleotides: TGTGCCAGCAGTGGACTAGCGGGAGAATACAATGAGCAGTTCTTC. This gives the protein CASSGLAGEYNEQFF.

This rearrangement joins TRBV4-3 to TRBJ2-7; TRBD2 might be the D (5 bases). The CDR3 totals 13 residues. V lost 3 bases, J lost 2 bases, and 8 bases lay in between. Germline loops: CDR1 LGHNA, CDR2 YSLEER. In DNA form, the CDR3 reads TGCGCCAGCAGCCACGGGAAAGCCTACGAGCAGTACTTC. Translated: CASSHGKAYEQYF.

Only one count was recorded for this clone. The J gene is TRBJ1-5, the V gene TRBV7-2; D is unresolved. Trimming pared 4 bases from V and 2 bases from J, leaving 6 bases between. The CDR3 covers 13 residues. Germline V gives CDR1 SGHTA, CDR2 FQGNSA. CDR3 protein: CASSSNGNQPQHF. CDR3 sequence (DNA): TGTGCCAGCAGCTCCAATGGCAATCAGCCCCAGCATTTT.

CDR3 in DNA: TGTGCCAGCAGCTCCCGAAGGGGTAGCAGCCCAGATACGCAGTATTTT. It codes for CASSSRRGSSPDTQYF. The rearrangement links TRBV27 to TRBJ2-3, with D tentatively TRBD1 (5 bases). The V and J ends lost 6 bases and 4 bases respectively, with 20 bases between them. CDR1 is MNHEY and CDR2 is SMNVEV in the germline V gene (reference sequence). The CDR3 length is 16 residues.

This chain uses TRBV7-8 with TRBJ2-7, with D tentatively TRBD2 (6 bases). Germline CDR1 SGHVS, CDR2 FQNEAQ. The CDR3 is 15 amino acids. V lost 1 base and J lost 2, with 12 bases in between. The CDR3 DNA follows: TGTGCCAGCAGCTTAGGGTGGGAGGCCCCCTACGAGCAGTACTTC. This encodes CASSLGWEAPYEQYF.

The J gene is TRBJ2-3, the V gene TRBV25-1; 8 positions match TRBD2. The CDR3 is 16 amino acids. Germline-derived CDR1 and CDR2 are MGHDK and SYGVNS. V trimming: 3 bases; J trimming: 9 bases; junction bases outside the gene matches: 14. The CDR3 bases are TGTGCCAGCAGTGATCAGAGCGGGAGAGGGGTCGGCACGCAGTATTTT. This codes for CASSDQSGRGVGTQYF.

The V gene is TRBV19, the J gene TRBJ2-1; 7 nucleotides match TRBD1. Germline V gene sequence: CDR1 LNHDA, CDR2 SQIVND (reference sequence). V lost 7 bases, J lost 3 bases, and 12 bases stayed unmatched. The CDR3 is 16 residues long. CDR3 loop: CASTLEGAKNYNEQFF. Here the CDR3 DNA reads TGTGCCAGTACCCTCGAGGGGGCCAAGAACTACAATGAGCAGTTCTTC.

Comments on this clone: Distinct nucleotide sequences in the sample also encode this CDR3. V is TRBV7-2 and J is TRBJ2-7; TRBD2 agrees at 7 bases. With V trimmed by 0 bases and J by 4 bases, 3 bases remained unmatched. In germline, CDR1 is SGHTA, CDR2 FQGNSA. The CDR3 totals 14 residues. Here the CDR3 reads CASSLAGGGYEQYF. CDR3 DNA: TGTGCCAGCAGCTTAGCGGGGGGAGGGTACGAGCAGTACTTC.

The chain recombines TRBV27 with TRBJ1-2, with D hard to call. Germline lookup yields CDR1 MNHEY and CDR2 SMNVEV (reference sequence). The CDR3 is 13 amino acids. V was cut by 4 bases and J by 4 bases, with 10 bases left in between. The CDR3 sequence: CASSSEPPYGYTF. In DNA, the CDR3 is TGTGCCAGCAGTTCGGAGCCGCCCTATGGCTACACCTTC.

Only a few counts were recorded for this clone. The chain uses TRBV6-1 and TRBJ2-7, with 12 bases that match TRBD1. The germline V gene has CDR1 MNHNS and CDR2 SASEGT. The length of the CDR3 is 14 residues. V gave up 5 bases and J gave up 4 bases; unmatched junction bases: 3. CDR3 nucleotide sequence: TGTGCCAGCAGTTGGGGACAGGGGGCATACGAGCAGTACTTC. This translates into CASSWGQGAYEQYF.

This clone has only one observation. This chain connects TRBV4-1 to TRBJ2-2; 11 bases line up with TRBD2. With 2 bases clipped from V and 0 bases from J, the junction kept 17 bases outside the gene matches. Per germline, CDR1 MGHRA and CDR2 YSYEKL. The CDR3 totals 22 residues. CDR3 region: CASSQSSEGWTSGSANTGELFF. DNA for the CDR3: TGCGCCAGCAGCCAATCCTCAGAAGGGTGGACTAGCGGGTCGGCGAACACCGGGGAGCTGTTTTTT.

The CDR3 here is CASSLGTGGWSNTEAFF. DNA of the CDR3: TGTGCCAGCAGCTTAGGGACAGGGGGCTGGTCGAACACTGAAGCTTTCTTT. The chain couples TRBV5-4 to TRBJ1-1, with 12 bases fitting TRBD1. Unmatched junction bases numbered 6, after V lost 2 bases and J lost 1 base. Germline CDR1 reads SGHNT; CDR2 reads YYREEE (reference sequence). This CDR3 region has 17 residues.

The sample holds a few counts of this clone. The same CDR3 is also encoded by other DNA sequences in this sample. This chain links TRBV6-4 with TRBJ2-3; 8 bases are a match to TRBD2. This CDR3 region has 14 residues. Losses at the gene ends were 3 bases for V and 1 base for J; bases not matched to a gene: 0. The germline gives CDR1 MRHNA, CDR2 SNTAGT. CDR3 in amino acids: CASSEAGGTDTQYF. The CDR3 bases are TGTGCCAGCAGTGAAGCGGGGGGCACAGATACGCAGTATTTT.

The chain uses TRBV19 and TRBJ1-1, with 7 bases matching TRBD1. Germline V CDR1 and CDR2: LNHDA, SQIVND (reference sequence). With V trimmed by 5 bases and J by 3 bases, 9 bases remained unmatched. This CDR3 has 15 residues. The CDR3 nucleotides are TGTGCCAGTAGTGCCGCAGGGGGAGGTCACACTGAAGCTTTCTTT. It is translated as CASSAAGGGHTEAFF.

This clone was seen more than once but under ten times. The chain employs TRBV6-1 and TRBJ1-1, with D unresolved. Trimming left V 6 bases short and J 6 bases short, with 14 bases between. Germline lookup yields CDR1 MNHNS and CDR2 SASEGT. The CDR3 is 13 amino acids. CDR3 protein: CASRVVVSAEAFF. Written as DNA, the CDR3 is TGTGCCAGCAGGGTAGTAGTTTCCGCTGAAGCTTTCTTT.

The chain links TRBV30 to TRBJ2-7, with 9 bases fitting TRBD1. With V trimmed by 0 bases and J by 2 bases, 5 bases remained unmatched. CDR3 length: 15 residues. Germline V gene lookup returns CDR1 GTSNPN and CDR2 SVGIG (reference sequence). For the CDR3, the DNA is TGTGCCTGGAGTGTACAGGGGGCGCCGACCTACGAGCAGTACTTC. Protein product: CAWSVQGAPTYEQYF.

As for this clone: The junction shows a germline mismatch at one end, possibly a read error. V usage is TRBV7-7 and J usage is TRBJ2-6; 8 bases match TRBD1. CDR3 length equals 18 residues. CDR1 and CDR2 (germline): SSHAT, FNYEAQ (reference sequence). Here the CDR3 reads CASSLDRTGNSGANVLTF. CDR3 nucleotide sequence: TGTGCTAGCAGCTTAGATCGGACAGGGAACTCTGGGGCCAACGTCCTGACTTTC.

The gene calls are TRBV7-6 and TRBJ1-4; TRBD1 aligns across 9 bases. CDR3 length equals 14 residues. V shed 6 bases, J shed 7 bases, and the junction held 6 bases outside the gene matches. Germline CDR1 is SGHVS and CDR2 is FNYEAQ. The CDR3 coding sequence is TGTGCCAGCAGTTCCGGGACAGGGCCTGAAAAACTGTTTTTT. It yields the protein CASSSGTGPEKLFF.

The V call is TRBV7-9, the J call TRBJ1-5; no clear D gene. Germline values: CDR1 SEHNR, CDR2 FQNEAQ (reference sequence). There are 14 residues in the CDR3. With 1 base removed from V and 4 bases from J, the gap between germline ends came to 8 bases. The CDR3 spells CASSLEAGNQPQHF. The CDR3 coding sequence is TGTGCCAGCAGCTTAGAGGCGGGGAATCAGCCCCAGCATTTT. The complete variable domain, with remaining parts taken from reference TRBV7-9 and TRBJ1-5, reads DTGVSQNPRHKITKRGQNVTFRCDPISEHNRLYWYRQTLGQGPEFLTYFQNEAQLEKSRLLSDRFSAERPKGSFSTLEIQRTEQGDSAMYLCASSLEAGNQPQHFGDGTRLSIL.